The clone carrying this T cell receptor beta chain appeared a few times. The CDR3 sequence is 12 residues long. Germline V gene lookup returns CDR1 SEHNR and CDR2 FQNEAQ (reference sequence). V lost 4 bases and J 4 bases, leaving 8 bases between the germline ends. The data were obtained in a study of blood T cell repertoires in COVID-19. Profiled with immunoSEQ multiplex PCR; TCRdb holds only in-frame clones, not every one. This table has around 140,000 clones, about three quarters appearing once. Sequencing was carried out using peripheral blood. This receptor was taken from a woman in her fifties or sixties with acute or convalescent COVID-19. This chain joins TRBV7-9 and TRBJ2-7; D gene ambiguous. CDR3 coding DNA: TGTGCCAGCAGCTCCACAGTTTACGAGCAGTACTTC. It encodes CASSSTVYEQYF.